A single sample is the source of the 2 T cell receptor beta chains below, sequenced in a study of blood T cell repertoires in COVID-19. Some clones are missing from TCRdb's copy, which holds only in-frame ones; the method was immunoSEQ multiplex PCR. The table lists just under 350,000 clones, 80% to 90% of them singletons, with 2.5% to 3% in the top ten. Sequenced material: peripheral blood. Receptor source: a man aged 25 to 40 with active or convalescent COVID-19.

CDR3 protein: CSVLYGYTF. In nucleotides, the CDR3 is TGCAGCGTTCTTTATGGCTACACCTTC. V is TRBV29-1 and J is TRBJ1-2, with unresolved D. V was pared by 5 bases and J by 5 bases, with 3 bases between. CDR1 is SQVTM and CDR2 is ANQGSEA in the germline V gene. The CDR3 has 9 residues.

The chain joins TRBV3-1 (or the pseudogene TRBV3-2) to TRBJ2-7; the match to TRBD2 covers 8 bases. This CDR3 region has 14 residues. The V gene end was trimmed by 4 bases and the J gene end by 6 bases; junction bases not matched to a gene: 8. Germline CDR1 reads LGHDT; CDR2 reads YNNKEL (reference sequence). In DNA, the CDR3 is TGTGCCAGCAGCCCCACCGGGACTAGTGGCGAGCAGTACTTC. Amino acid sequence: CASSPTGTSGEQYF.